What follows are 15 T cell receptor beta chains derived from one specimen sequenced in a study of blood T cells in healthy people across ages. Using a J-beta primer mix together with a sample-barcoded 5' primer, a second PCR was run for roughly 7 to 12 cycles. One entry per CDR3 protein, called by TCRdb with MiXCR from the 5' RACE reads. The data hold over 450,000 distinct CDR3 sequences, with 24% observed a single time. The sample was also reused in another study, on T cells of mothers and their children.

Sequencing was carried out using blood. All receptors come from a boy aged 5-17 years in good health.

The chain couples TRBV5-4 to TRBJ1-1; D uncertain. Trimming removed 0 bases from V and 6 bases from J, with 12 bases in between. CDR3 length equals 14 residues. Germline assignment: CDR1 SGHNT and CDR2 YYREEE (reference sequence). The CDR3 is CASSLDTAYAEAFF. CDR3 DNA sequence: TGTGCCAGCAGCTTGGATACAGCTTACGCTGAAGCTTTCTTT.

This clonotype was detected only a few times. The chain combines TRBV4-1 with TRBJ2-7; D may be TRBD2 (6 bases). Germline CDR1 and CDR2: MGHRA and YSYEKL. This CDR3 has 15 amino acids. The ends were cut back, 1 base at V and 3 bases at J, with 13 bases in the middle. CDR3 DNA: TGCGCCAGCAGCCAAGTGGCTAGCGAACACTACGAGCAGTACTTC. Its protein is CASSQVASEHYEQYF.

This clonotype was recorded a few times. This rearrangement joins TRBV5-1 to TRBJ2-3; TRBD1 might be the D (5 bases). Germline V gives CDR1 SGHRS, CDR2 YFSETQ. The CDR3 runs 15 residues. The V end was cut by 2 bases, the J end by 4 bases, with 14 bases between. This chain's CDR3 is CASSLKAGRADTQYF. The CDR3 nucleotides are TGCGCCAGCAGCTTAAAGGCCGGCAGGGCAGATACGCAGTATTTT.

The rearrangement joins TRBV20-1 to TRBJ2-5; D remains ambiguous. V lost 3 bases to trimming and J lost 4 bases, with 15 bases between them. CDR1 and CDR2 from the germline V gene are DFQATT and SNEGSKA (reference sequence). This CDR3 has 14 residues. CDR3: CSARRLDISETQYF. As DNA, the CDR3 is TGCAGTGCTAGGCGGCTCGATATATCAGAGACCCAGTACTTC.

This clonotype was seen a few times. The chain uses TRBV7-8 and TRBJ2-7, with a tentative D call TRBD1 (6 bases). In germline, CDR1 is SGHVS, CDR2 FQNEAQ. V lost 4 bases and J 6 bases, leaving 19 bases between the germline ends. The CDR3 contains 15 residues. The CDR3 region is CASSSSGGVPCEQYF. The CDR3 DNA reads as TGTGCCAGCAGCTCCAGTGGGGGCGTCCCCTGCGAGCAGTACTTC.

This clonotype has only a few counts. The chain uses TRBV6-6 and TRBJ2-5; possible D gene TRBD1, 6 bases. The better agreement between TRBJ2-7 and the DNA end casts doubt on the J call. Germline V gene sequence: CDR1 MNHNY, CDR2 SVGAGI (reference sequence). The CDR3 sequence is 13 residues long. DNA for the CDR3: TGTGCCAGCAGTTACACACAGGGTGCCGAGCAGTACTTC. It yields the protein CASSYTQGAEQYF.

In its sample, this clonotype was seen many times. The chain joins TRBV7-9 to TRBJ2-7, with TRBD1 as a possible D gene (5 bases). This CDR3 has 13 amino acids. Germline V gives CDR1 SEHNR, CDR2 FQNEAQ (reference sequence). In DNA, the CDR3 is TGTGTAACCCTGGACACACTATCCCACGAGCAGTACTTC. Amino acids: CVTLDTLSHEQYF.

The chain recombines TRBV7-2 with TRBJ2-1, with 10 nucleotides matching TRBD1. CDR3 size: 13 residues. Germline V lookup: CDR1 SGHTA, CDR2 FQGNSA. V lost 10 bases and J lost 12; bases outside the gene matches: 12. The CDR3 protein is CATTGQGNRVQFF. The CDR3 DNA reads TGTGCCACCACGGGACAGGGGAACAGGGTGCAGTTCTTC.

V is TRBV27 and J is TRBJ2-7; no clear D. The CDR3 runs to 12 residues. V was trimmed by 6 bases and J by 0 bases, leaving 6 bases between them. Germline V gene data show CDR1 as MNHEY and CDR2 as SMNVEV (reference sequence). The CDR3 coding sequence is TGTGCCAGCAGCAACAGCTCCTACGAGCAGTACTTC. Protein product: CASSNSSYEQYF.

This clonotype was observed a few times. The V and J genes are TRBV6-1 and TRBJ2-6; perhaps TRBD2 as D (5 bases). This CDR3 spans 16 amino acids. Germline lookup yields CDR1 MNHNS and CDR2 SASEGT. V was trimmed by 5 bases and J by 0 bases, leaving 11 bases between them. CDR3 loop: CASSPGIGSGANVLTF. CDR3 coding DNA: TGTGCCAGCAGTCCCGGGATCGGCTCTGGGGCCAACGTCCTGACTTTC.

J is TRBJ1-1 and V is TRBV7-2; D is uncertain. V shed 6 bases and J shed 0 bases, with 8 bases lying between them. CDR1 is SGHTA, CDR2 FQGNSA, per germline. This CDR3 comprises 13 residues. The CDR3 DNA is TGTGCCAGCAGGACCTTGTTGAACACTGAAGCTTTCTTT. This translates into CASRTLLNTEAFF. The variable domain in full, completed from reference TRBV7-2 and TRBJ1-1, reads GAGVSQSPSNKVTEKGKDVELRCDPISGHTALYWYRQSLGQGLEFLIYFQGNSAPDKSGLPSDRFSAERTGGSVSTLTIQRTQQEDSAVYLCASRTLLNTEAFFGQGTRLTVV.

The rearrangement uses TRBV10-3 and TRBJ2-3, with 8 positions matching TRBD2. V gave up 4 bases and J gave up 5 bases; unmatched junction bases: 11. Germline V gives CDR1 ENHRY, CDR2 SYGVKD. CDR3 length: 16 residues. The CDR3 loop reads CAISGSEAGEEDTQYF. The CDR3 DNA reads TGTGCCATCAGTGGCTCCGAAGCGGGGGAGGAAGATACGCAGTATTTT.

This clonotype was observed a handful of times. The J gene is TRBJ2-5, the V gene TRBV12-3 or TRBV12-4, with D possibly being TRBD2 (6 bases). The better agreement between TRBJ2-1 and the DNA end casts doubt on the J call. This CDR3 spans 15 amino acids. CDR3 coding DNA: TGTGCCAGCAGGAATGACATCGGGGGAAACAATGAGCAGTTCTTC. Translated, it gives CASRNDIGGNNEQFF.

This chain joins TRBV20-1 and TRBJ1-5, with D uncertain. The CDR3 has 13 residues. CDR1 is DFQATT and CDR2 is SNEGSKA in the germline V gene (reference sequence). V lost 3 bases and J 4 bases, leaving 10 bases between the germline ends. CDR3 in DNA: TGCAGTGCTAGCGAAACTGGGAATCAGCCCCAGCATTTT. Amino acid sequence: CSASETGNQPQHF.

The V call is TRBV4-3, the J call TRBJ2-7; 8 bases are shared with TRBD2. Germline V gene sequence: CDR1 LGHNA, CDR2 YSLEER. This CDR3 contains 13 residues. Trimming cost V 6 bases and J 5 bases; bases outside gene matches: 6. In nucleotides, the CDR3 is TGCGCCAGCAGTGTCGGGGGGGCCAACGAGCAGTACTTC. Translation gives CASSVGGANEQYF.